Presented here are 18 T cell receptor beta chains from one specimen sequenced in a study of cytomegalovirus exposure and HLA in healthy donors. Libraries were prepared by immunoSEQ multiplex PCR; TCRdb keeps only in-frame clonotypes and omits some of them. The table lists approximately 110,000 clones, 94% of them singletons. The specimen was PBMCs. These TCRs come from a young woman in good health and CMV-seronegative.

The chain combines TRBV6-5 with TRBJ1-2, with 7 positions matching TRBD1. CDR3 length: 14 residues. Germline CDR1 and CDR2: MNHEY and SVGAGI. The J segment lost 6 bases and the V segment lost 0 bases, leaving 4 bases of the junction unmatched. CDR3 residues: CASSYSTGLNGYTF. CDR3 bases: TGTGCCAGCAGTTACTCGACAGGGCTAAATGGCTACACCTTC.

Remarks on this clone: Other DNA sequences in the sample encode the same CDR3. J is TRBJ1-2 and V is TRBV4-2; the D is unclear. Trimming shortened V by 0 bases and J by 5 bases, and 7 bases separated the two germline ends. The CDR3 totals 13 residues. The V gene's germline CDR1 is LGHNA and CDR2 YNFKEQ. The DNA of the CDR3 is TGTGCCAGCAGCCAAGATAGCAGTTATGGCTACACCTTC. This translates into CASSQDSSYGYTF.

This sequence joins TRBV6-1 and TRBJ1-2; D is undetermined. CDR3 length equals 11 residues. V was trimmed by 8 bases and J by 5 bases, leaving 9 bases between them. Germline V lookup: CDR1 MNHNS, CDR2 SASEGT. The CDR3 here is CASHQAYGYTF. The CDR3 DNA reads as TGTGCCAGCCACCAGGCGTATGGCTACACCTTC.

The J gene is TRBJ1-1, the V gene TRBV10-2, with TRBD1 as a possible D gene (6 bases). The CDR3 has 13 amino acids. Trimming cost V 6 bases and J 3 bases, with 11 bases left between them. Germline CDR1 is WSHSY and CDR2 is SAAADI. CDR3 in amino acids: CASRENRDTEAFF. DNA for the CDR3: TGCGCCAGCAGGGAGAACAGGGACACTGAAGCTTTCTTT.

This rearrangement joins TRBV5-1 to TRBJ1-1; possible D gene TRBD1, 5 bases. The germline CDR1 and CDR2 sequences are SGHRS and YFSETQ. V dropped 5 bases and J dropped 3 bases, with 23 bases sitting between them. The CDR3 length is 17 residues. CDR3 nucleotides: TGCGCCAGCAGTTATAATCCAGGGTCTAAAGGTCACACTGAAGCTTTCTTT. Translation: CASSYNPGSKGHTEAFF.

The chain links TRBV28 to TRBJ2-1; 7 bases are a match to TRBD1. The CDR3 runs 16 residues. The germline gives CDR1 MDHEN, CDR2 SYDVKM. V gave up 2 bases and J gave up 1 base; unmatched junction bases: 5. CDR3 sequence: CASSLRRTGSYNEQFF. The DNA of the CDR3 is TGTGCCAGCAGTTTACGACGGACAGGATCCTACAATGAGCAGTTCTTC.

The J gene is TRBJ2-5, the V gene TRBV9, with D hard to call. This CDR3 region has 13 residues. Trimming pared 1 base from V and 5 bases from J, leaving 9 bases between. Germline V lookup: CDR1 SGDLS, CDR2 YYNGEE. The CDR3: CASSVSPTETQYF. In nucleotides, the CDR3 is TGTGCCAGCAGCGTAAGCCCAACGGAGACCCAGTACTTC. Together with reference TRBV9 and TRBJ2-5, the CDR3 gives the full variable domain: DSGVTQTPKHLITATGQRVTLRCSPRSGDLSVYWYQQSLDQGLQFLIQYYNGEERAKGNILERFSAQQFPDLHSELNLSSLELGDSALYFCASSVSPTETQYFGPGTRLLVL.

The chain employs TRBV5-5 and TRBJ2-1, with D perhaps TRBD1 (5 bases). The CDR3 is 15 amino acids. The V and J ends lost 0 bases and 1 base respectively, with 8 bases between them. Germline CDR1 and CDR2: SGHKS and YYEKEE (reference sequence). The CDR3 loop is CASSLGGNSYNEQFF. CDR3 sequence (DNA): TGTGCCAGCAGCTTGGGGGGCAATTCCTACAATGAGCAGTTCTTC. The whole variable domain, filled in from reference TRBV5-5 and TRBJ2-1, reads DAGVTQSPTHLIKTRGQQVTLRCSPISGHKSVSWYQQVLGQGPQFIFQYYEKEERGRGNFPDRFSARQFPNYSSELNVNALLLGDSALYLCASSLGGNSYNEQFFGPGTRLTVL.

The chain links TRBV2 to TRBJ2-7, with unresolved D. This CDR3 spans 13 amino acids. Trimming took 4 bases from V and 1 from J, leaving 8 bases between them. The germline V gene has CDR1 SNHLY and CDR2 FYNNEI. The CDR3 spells CASSVWQSYEQYF. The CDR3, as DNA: TGTGCCAGCAGTGTTTGGCAGTCCTACGAGCAGTACTTC.

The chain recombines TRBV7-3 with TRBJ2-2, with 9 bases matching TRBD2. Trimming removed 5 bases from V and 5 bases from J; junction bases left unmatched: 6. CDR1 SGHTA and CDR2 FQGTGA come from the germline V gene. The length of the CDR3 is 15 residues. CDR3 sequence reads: CASSGAAGGTGELFF. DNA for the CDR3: TGTGCCAGCAGCGGGGCAGCGGGAGGTACCGGGGAGCTGTTTTTT.

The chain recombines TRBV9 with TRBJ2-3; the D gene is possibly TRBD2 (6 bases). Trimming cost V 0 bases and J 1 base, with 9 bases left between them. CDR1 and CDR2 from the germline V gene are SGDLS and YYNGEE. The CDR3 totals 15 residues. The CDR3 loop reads CASSVVEGRTDTQYF. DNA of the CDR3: TGTGCCAGCAGCGTAGTGGAGGGGCGCACAGATACGCAGTATTTT.

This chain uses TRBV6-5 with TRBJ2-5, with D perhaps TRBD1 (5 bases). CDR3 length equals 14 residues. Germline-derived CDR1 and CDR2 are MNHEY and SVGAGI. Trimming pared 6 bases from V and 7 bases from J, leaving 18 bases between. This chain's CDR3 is CASSQGSLGRTQYF. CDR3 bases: TGTGCCAGCAGCCAGGGTTCCCTTGGTAGGACCCAGTACTTC.

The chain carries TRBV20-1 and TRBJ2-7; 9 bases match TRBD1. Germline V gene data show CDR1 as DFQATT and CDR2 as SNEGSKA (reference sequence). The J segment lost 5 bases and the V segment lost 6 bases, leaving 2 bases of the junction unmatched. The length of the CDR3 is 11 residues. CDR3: CSAGQGNEQYF. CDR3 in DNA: TGCAGTGCCGGACAGGGGAACGAGCAGTACTTC.

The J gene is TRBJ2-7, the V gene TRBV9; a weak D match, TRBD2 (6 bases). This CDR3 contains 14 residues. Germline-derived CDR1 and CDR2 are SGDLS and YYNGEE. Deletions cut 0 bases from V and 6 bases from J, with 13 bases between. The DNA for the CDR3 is TGTGCCAGCAGCGTAGGTGGCGGGACTTCCGAGCAGTACTTC. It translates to CASSVGGGTSEQYF.

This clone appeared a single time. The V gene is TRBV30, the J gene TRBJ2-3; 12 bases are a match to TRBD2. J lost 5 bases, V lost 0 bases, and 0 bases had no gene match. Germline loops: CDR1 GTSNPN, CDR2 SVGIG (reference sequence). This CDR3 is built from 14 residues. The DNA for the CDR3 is TGTGCCTGGAGTGTACTAGCGGGAGGAGATACGCAGTATTTT. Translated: CAWSVLAGGDTQYF.

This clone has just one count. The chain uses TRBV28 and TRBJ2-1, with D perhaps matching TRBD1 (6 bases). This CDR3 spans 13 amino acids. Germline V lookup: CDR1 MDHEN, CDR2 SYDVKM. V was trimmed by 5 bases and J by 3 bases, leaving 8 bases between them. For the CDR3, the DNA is TGTGCCAGCAGTGTGGACAGCTACAATGAGCAGTTCTTC. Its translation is CASSVDSYNEQFF.

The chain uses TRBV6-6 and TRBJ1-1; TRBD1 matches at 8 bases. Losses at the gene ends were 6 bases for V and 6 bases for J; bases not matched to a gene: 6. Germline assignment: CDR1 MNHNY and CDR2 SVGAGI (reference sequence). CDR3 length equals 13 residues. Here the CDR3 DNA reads TGTGCCAGCAGAATACAGGGGGTCCCTGAAGCTTTCTTT. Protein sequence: CASRIQGVPEAFF.

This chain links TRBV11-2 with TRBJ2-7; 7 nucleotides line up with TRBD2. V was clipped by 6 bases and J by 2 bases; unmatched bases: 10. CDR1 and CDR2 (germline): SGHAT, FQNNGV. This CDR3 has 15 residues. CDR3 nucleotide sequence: TGTGCCAGCAGGCACAGATGGGAGGGACCCTACGAGCAGTACTTC. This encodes CASRHRWEGPYEQYF.